This TCR beta chain was found in a study of T cell responses to AZD1222 COVID-19 vaccine. Points from the study as a whole: Close to half of all spike-specific TCRs reportedly target regions of the variants that are unmutated. In a largely white British group with more females than males, clonal diversity was possibly underestimated.

Pooling of second doses given at about 4 or about 12 weeks was done. In regard to this clone: The antigen is undetermined.

The CDR3 loop spans 15 amino acids. V lost 2 bases and J 1 base, leaving 11 bases between the germline ends. Germline CDR1 is KGHSH and CDR2 is LQKENI. Using immunoSEQ multiplex PCR, the repertoire was profiled, and TCRdb retains in-frame clones only, with some absent. This sample has some 130,000 clones, with 80% to 90% found just once. The source material was peripheral blood, sampled 28 days after the second AZD1222 dose. The rearrangement joins TRBV18 to TRBJ1-2, with D possibly TRBD1 on 5 matching bases. The TCR originated in an adult who received the AZD1222 COVID-19 vaccine. Here the CDR3 DNA reads TGTGCCAGCTCACCATCACAGGAAGTTAACTATGGCTACACCTTC. Translation: CASSPSQEVNYGYTF.